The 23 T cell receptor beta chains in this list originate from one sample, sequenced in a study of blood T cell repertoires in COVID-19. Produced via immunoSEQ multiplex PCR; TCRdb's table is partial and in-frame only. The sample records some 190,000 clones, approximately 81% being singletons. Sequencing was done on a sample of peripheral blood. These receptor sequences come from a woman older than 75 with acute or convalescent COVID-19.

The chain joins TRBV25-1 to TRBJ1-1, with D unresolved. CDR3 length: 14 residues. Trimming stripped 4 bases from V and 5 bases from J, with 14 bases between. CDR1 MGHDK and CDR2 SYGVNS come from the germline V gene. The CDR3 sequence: CASSAASATTEAFF. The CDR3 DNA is TGTGCCAGCAGTGCTGCCAGCGCGACGACTGAAGCTTTCTTT.

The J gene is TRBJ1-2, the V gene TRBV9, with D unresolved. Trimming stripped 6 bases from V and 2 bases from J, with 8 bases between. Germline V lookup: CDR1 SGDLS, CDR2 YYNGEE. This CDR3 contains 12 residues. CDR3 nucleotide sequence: TGTGCCAGCAACAACCGAAACTATGGCTACACCTTC. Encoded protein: CASNNRNYGYTF.

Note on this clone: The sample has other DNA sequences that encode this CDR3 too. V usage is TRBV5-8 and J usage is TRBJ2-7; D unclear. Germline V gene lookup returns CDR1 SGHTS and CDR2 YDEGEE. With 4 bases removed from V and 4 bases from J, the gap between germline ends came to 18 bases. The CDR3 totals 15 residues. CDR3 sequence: CASSRDPGPGYEQYF. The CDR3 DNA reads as TGTGCCAGCAGCCGAGACCCAGGCCCTGGATACGAGCAGTACTTC.

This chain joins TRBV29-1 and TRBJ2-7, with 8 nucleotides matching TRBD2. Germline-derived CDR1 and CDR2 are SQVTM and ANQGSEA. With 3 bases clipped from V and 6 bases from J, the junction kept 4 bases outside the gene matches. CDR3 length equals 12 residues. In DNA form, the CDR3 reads TGCAGCGTTGAGGGCCTAGCGGGCGAGCAGTACTTC. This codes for CSVEGLAGEQYF.

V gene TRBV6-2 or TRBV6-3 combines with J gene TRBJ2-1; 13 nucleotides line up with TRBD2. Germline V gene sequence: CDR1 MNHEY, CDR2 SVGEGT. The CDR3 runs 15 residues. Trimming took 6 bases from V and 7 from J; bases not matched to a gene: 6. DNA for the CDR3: TGTGCCAGCAGCCCTGGGACTAGCGGGACGAATGAGCAGTTCTTC. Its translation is CASSPGTSGTNEQFF.

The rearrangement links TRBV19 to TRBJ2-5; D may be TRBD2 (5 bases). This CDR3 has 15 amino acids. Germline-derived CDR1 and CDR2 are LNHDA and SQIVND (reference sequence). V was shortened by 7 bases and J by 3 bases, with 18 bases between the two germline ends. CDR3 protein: CASKRRTFSEETQYF. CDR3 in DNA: TGTGCCAGTAAGAGGAGGACTTTTTCCGAAGAGACCCAGTACTTC. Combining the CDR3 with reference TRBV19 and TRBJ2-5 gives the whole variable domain DGGITQSPKYLFRKEGQNVTLSCEQNLNHDAMYWYRQDPGQGLRLIYYSQIVNDFQKGDIAEGYSVSREKKESFPLTVTSAQKNPTAFYLCASKRRTFSEETQYFGPGTRLLVL.

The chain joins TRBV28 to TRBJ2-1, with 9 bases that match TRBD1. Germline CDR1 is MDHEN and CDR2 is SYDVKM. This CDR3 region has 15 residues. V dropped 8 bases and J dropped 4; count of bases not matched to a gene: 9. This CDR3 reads CASVTGGAGYNEQFF. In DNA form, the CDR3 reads TGTGCCAGCGTAACAGGGGGCGCTGGGTACAATGAGCAGTTCTTC.

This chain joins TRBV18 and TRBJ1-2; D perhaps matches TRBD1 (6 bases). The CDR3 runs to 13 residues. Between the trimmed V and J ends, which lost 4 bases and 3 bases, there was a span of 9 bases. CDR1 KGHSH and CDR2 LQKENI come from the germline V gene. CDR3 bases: TGTGCCAGCTCACGGGGGCAGGACTATGGCTACACCTTC. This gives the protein CASSRGQDYGYTF.

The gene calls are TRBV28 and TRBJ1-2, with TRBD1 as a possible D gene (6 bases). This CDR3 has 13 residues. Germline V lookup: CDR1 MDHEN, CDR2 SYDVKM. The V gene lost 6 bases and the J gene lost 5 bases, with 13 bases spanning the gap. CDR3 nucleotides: TGTGCCAGCAGGCCAACTGGACAGTATGGCTACACCTTC. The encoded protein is CASRPTGQYGYTF.

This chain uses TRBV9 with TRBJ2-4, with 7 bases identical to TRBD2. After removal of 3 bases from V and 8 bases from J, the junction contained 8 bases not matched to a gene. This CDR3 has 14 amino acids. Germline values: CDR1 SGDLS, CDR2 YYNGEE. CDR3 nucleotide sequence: TGTGCCAGCAGCGAGACCGGCCGGGGGGACATTCAGTACTTC. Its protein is CASSETGRGDIQYF. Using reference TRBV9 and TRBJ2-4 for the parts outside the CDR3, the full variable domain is DSGVTQTPKHLITATGQRVTLRCSPRSGDLSVYWYQQSLDQGLQFLIQYYNGEERAKGNILERFSAQQFPDLHSELNLSSLELGDSALYFCASSETGRGDIQYFGAGTRLSVL.

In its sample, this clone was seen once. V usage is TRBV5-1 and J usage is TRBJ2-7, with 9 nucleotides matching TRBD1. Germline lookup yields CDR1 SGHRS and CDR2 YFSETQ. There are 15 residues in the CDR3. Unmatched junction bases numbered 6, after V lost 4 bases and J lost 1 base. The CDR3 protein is CASSATGQGSYEQYF. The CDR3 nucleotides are TGCGCCAGCAGCGCGACGGGACAGGGTTCCTACGAGCAGTACTTC.

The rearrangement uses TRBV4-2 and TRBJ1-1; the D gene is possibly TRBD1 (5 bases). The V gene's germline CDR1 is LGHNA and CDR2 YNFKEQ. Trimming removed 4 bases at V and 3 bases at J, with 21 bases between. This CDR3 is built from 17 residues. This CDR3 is CASSRGGTLSRDTEAFF. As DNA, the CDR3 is TGTGCCAGCAGCCGGGGCGGGACTTTGAGTAGGGACACTGAAGCTTTCTTT.

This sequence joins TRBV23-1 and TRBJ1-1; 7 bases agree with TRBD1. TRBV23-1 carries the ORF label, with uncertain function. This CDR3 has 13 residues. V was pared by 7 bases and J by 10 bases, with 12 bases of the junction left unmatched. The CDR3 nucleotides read TGCGCCAGCAATACAGGGGACGACGATGTAGCTTTCTTT. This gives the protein CASNTGDDDVAFF.

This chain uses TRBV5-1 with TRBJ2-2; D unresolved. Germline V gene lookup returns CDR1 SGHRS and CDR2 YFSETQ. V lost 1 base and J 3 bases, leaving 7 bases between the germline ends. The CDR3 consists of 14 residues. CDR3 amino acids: CASSLNSYTGELFF. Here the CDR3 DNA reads TGCGCCAGCAGCTTGAACTCCTACACCGGGGAGCTGTTTTTT.

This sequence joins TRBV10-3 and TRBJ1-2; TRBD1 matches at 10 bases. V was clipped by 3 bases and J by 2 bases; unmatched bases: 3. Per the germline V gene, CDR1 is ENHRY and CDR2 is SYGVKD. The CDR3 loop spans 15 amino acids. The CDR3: CAISDWTGGNYGYTF. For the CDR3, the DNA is TGTGCCATCAGTGATTGGACAGGGGGAAACTATGGCTACACCTTC.

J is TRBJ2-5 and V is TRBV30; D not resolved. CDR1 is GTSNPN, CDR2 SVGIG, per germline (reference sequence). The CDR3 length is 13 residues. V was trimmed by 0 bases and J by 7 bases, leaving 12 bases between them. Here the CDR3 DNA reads TGTGCCTGGAGTGTTAAGGCGGTAGGGACCCAGTACTTC. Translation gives CAWSVKAVGTQYF.

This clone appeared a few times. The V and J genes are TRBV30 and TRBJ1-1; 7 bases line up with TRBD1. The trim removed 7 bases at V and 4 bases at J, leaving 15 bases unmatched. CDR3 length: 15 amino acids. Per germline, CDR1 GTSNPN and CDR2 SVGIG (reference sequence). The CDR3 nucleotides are TGTGCCTCCCGACAGGGAAGGGGTAGGCGCACTGAAGCTTTCTTT. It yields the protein CASRQGRGRRTEAFF.

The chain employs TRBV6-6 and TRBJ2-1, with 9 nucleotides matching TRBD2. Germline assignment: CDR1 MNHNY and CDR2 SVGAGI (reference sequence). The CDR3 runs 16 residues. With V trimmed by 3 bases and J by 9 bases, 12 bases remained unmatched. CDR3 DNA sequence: TGTGCCAGCAGTTATCAGGCGGGAGGGCCGGGAAGTGAGCAGTTCTTC. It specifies CASSYQAGGPGSEQFF.

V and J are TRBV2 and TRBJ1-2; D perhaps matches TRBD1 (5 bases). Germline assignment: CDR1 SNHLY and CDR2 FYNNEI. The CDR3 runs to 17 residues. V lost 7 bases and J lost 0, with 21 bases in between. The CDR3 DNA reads TGTGCCAGCACCCCGGTGTGGGACGGGGGAGCTAACTATGGCTACACCTTC. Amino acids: CASTPVWDGGANYGYTF.

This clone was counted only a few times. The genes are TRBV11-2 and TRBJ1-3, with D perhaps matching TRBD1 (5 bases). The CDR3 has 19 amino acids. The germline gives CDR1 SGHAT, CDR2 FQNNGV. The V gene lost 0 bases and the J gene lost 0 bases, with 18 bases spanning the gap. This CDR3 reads CASSLDRLSGLISGNTIYF. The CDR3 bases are TGTGCCAGCAGCTTAGATCGGCTCTCAGGGCTAATCTCTGGAAACACCATATATTTT.

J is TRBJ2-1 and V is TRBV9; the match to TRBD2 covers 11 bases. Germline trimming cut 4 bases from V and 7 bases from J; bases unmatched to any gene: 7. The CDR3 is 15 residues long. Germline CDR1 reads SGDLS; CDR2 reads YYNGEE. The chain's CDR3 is CASSISGRDGNEQFF. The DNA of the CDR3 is TGTGCCAGCAGCATTAGCGGGAGGGATGGAAATGAGCAGTTCTTC.

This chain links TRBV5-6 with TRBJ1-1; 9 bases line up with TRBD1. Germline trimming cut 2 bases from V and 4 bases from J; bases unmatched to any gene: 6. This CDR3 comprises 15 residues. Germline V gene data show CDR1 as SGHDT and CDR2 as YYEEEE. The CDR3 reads CASSFYRGRSTEAFF. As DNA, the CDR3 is TGTGCCAGCAGCTTCTACAGGGGGCGAAGCACTGAAGCTTTCTTT.

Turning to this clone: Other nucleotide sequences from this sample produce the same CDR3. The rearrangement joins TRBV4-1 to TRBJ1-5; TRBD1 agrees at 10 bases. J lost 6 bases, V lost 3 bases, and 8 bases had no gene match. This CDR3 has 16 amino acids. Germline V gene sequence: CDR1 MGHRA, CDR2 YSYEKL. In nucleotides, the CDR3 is TGCGCCAGCAGCCAGCGGGACAGGGGTGCCGGTCAGCCCCAGCATTTT. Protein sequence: CASSQRDRGAGQPQHF.